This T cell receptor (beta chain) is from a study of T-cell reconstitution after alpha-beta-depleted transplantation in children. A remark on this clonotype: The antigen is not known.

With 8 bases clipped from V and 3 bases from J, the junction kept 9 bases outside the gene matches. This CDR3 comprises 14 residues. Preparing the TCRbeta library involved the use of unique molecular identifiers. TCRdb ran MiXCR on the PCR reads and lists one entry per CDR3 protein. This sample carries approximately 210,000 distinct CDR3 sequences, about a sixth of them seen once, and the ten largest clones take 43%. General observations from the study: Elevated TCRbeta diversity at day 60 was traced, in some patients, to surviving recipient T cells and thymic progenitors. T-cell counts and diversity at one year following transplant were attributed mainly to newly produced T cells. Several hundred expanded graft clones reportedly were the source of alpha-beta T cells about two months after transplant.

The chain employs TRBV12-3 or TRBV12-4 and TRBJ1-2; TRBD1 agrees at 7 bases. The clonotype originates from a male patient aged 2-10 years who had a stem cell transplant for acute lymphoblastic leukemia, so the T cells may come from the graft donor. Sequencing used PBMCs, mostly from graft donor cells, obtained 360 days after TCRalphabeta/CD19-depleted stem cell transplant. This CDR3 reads CASGYTGTDYGYTF. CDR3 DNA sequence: TGTGCCAGCGGTTATACCGGGACAGACTATGGCTACACCTTC.